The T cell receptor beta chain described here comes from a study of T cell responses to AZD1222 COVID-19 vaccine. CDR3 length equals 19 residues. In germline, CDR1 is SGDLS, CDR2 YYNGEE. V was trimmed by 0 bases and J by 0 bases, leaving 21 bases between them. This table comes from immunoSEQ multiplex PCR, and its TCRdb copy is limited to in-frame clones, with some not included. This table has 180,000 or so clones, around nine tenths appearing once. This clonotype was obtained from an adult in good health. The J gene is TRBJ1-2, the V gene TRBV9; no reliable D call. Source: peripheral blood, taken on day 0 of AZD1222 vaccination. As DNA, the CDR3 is TGTGCCAGCAGCGTAGTCAGGAGCGTAGGGAGAAATTCTAACTATGGCTACACCTTC. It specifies CASSVVRSVGRNSNYGYTF.